A single sample is the source of the 10 T cell receptor beta chains below, sequenced in a study of blood T cell repertoires in COVID-19. Method: immunoSEQ multiplex PCR; TCRdb's copy keeps in-frame clones and lacks some. Among approximately 190,000 clones listed, 83% were seen once. The sequenced material came from peripheral blood. The origin of the receptors is a woman aged 40 to 50 with acute or convalescent COVID-19.

This clone was seen once. This chain links TRBV19 with TRBJ1-3; D gene unclear. Germline lookup yields CDR1 LNHDA and CDR2 SQIVND (reference sequence). V lost 7 bases to trimming and J lost 0 bases, with 10 bases between them. CDR3 length: 14 residues. In DNA form, the CDR3 reads TGTGCCAGTAAAAGAATGAGCTCTGGAAACACCATATATTTT. This codes for CASKRMSSGNTIYF.

V gene TRBV15 combines with J gene TRBJ2-2; 7 nucleotides line up with TRBD2. This CDR3 has 14 amino acids. Germline CDR1 LNHNV, CDR2 YYDKDF (reference sequence). V dropped 4 bases and J dropped 5; count of bases not matched to a gene: 4. This CDR3 reads CATSKIGGTGELFF. Here the CDR3 DNA reads TGTGCCACCAGCAAAATCGGGGGGACCGGGGAGCTGTTTTTT.

V and J are TRBV9 and TRBJ1-4; tentatively, D is TRBD1 (6 bases). Deletions cut 0 bases from V and 7 bases from J, with 16 bases between. The CDR3 runs 16 residues. The V gene's germline CDR1 is SGDLS and CDR2 YYNGEE. The CDR3 coding sequence is TGTGCCAGCAGCGTAGGGGGGGGCGACGGTATTGAAAAACTGTTTTTT. This sequence encodes CASSVGGGDGIEKLFF.

This chain joins TRBV27 and TRBJ1-2, with D unclear. Germline loops: CDR1 MNHEY, CDR2 SMNVEV (reference sequence). Trimming left V 5 bases short and J 4 bases short, with 17 bases between. The CDR3 covers 15 residues. The CDR3 coding sequence is TGTGCCAGCAGTCCTATTTCCGAGGGAATCTATGGCTACACCTTC. Translated: CASSPISEGIYGYTF.

The count of this clone is one. The gene calls are TRBV12-3 or TRBV12-4 and TRBJ2-1; D gene unclear. Trimming pared 2 bases from V and 8 bases from J, leaving 10 bases between. This CDR3 region has 13 residues. As DNA, the CDR3 is TGTGCCAGCAGTTTATATCGTCCTTATGAGCAGTTCTTC. The encoded protein is CASSLYRPYEQFF.

The rearrangement links TRBV7-8 to TRBJ2-7; TRBD1 aligns across 7 bases. CDR1 and CDR2 from the germline V gene are SGHVS and FQNEAQ. This CDR3 comprises 15 residues. J lost 1 base, V lost 4 bases, and 7 bases had no gene match. This CDR3 is CASSSNRGFSYEQYF. For the CDR3, the DNA is TGTGCCAGCAGCTCTAACAGGGGTTTTTCCTACGAGCAGTACTTC.

The chain joins TRBV2 to TRBJ1-6; 7 bases are shared with TRBD1. The CDR3 runs 16 residues. J lost 3 bases, V lost 6 bases, and 8 bases had no gene match. Germline CDR1 SNHLY, CDR2 FYNNEI. Written as DNA, the CDR3 is TGTGCCAGCAGCGATGCACAGGGGAGCTATAATTCACCCCTCCACTTT. As protein: CASSDAQGSYNSPLHF.

The chain uses TRBV9 and TRBJ2-3; a possible D gene is TRBD2 (5 bases). CDR1 and CDR2 from the germline V gene are SGDLS and YYNGEE. This CDR3 is built from 15 residues. Trimming left V 0 bases short and J 1 base short, with 9 bases between. The CDR3 nucleotides read TGTGCCAGCAGCGTAGGGCCTAGCCGCACAGATACGCAGTATTTT. Encoded protein: CASSVGPSRTDTQYF. The variable domain in full, completed from reference TRBV9 and TRBJ2-3, reads DSGVTQTPKHLITATGQRVTLRCSPRSGDLSVYWYQQSLDQGLQFLIQYYNGEERAKGNILERFSAQQFPDLHSELNLSSLELGDSALYFCASSVGPSRTDTQYFGPGTRLTVL.

The CDR3 loop is CASSHSYAGQYF. The CDR3, as DNA: TGTGCCAGCAGCCACTCCTACGCCGGGCAGTACTTC. The gene calls are TRBV11-2 and TRBJ2-7; D not resolved. Per the germline V gene, CDR1 is SGHAT and CDR2 is FQNNGV. CDR3 length: 12 residues. V lost 5 bases to trimming and J lost 9 bases, with 14 bases between them.

The chain recombines TRBV5-8 with TRBJ2-5; 10 nucleotides match TRBD1. Germline V lookup: CDR1 SGHTS, CDR2 YDEGEE. J was trimmed by 4 bases and V by 4 bases; bases with no gene match: 13. CDR3 size: 17 residues. The CDR3 sequence is CASSPNPGQGFPETQYF. The CDR3 DNA reads as TGTGCCAGCAGCCCAAATCCGGGACAGGGGTTTCCAGAGACCCAGTACTTC.